The T cell receptor beta chain under discussion was sequenced for a study of spatial heterogeneity in lung cancer. The germline CDR1 and CDR2 sequences are MDHEN and SYDVKM. The CDR3 is 15 amino acids. The trim removed 10 bases at V and 4 bases at J, leaving 14 bases unmatched. On each TCR cDNA molecule, a unique molecular identifier was present. One entry per CDR3 protein results from TCRdb running MiXCR on the 5' RACE reads. Of around 92,000 distinct CDR3 sequences listed, approximately 12% are singletons. Time point indicated: sample taken at primary tumor resection. No cells were sorted before sequencing. The whole RNA sequenced was extracted from tumor, nontumor lung or frozen PBMC. In its sample, this clonotype was seen a few times.

The chain links TRBV28 to TRBJ2-5; 8 bases fit TRBD2. Here the sequenced sample was PBMCs, taken at surgery. The sequence derives from a male donor with early-stage non-small cell lung cancer. CDR3 nucleotide sequence: TGTGCCATCGACCCAGCGGGAGAGGGTTCAGAGACCCAGTACTTC. It translates to CAIDPAGEGSETQYF.